This T cell receptor beta chain was captured in a study of shared clonotypes between healthy human individuals. Both subsets, CD45RA+ naive and CD45RA-negative memory, were split from the CD4+ cells. On this clone: What it recognizes is unknown.

The V end was cut by 1 base, the J end by 6 bases, with 16 bases between. The CDR3 is 16 residues long. Germline CDR1 MDHEN, CDR2 SYDVKM. Study observations and caveats: The study found roughly 5.3% of naive CD4 clonotypes shared across a handful of donors. Represented diversity (both genetic and exposure-history) was limited by the small number of donors. Generally, naive subsets (rather than memory subsets) showed larger estimated richness.

Measured with immunoSEQ multiplex PCR; TCRdb has only the in-frame clones, and not every one. The sample lists hundreds of thousands of clones, approximately 75% seen once, with around 1.8% in the top ten. The sequencing sample was made of memory CD4+ T cells sorted from blood. Stated subset: CD45RA-negative fraction. The chain uses TRBV28 and TRBJ1-5, with D unresolved. This receptor was taken from a woman aged 25-40 years in good health. CDR3 residues: CASSLLGGRMVQPQHF. In DNA form, the CDR3 reads TGTGCCAGCAGTTTATTAGGTGGGAGAATGGTTCAGCCCCAGCATTTT.